The next 18 T cell receptor beta chains were all read from a single sample in a study of control samples from healthy donors and cancer patients. TCRdb's table, derived via immunoSEQ multiplex PCR, lists solely in-frame clones and lacks some. The data show some 200,000 clones, roughly 94% seen once. The sequencing input was blood. These receptors were collected from a man aged 45 to 65 in good health.

The chain uses TRBV27 and TRBJ2-7, with D possibly TRBD1 on 5 matching bases. CDR3 length equals 14 residues. In germline, CDR1 is MNHEY, CDR2 SMNVEV (reference sequence). V lost 1 base and J lost 2, with 9 bases in between. The CDR3 region is CASSLYAGTYEQYF. CDR3 DNA sequence: TGTGCCAGCAGTTTATATGCAGGGACCTACGAGCAGTACTTC.

The genes are TRBV2 and TRBJ1-1; D not certain. Germline CDR1 and CDR2: SNHLY and FYNNEI. This CDR3 contains 16 residues. The V and J ends lost 7 bases and 0 bases respectively, with 18 bases between them. CDR3 nucleotides: TGTGCCAGCAAAGCTCGTGCCGGTCTTATGAACACTGAAGCTTTCTTT. This gives the protein CASKARAGLMNTEAFF.

The chain has TRBV11-2 and TRBJ2-7, with 9 bases aligning to TRBD2. Trimming at V came to 5 bases and at J to 2 bases, leaving 13 bases not matched to a gene. The CDR3 contains 17 residues. The germline gives CDR1 SGHAT, CDR2 FQNNGV. CDR3 protein: CASSTSFSGGSPYEQYF. In DNA form, the CDR3 reads TGTGCCAGCAGCACATCCTTTAGCGGGGGATCCCCCTACGAGCAGTACTTC.

In DNA form, the CDR3 reads TGTGCCAGTAGTATCAGTGGATATGGCTACACCTTC. Its translation is CASSISGYGYTF. J is TRBJ1-2 and V is TRBV19, with no clear D. The CDR3 totals 12 residues. With 3 bases removed from V and 5 bases from J, the gap between germline ends came to 7 bases. Germline-derived CDR1 and CDR2 are LNHDA and SQIVND (reference sequence).

The CDR3 sequence: CAGRENPWDAGGTEQYF. CDR3 nucleotide sequence: TGTGCCGGGAGGGAAAATCCCTGGGACGCAGGGGGAACCGAGCAGTACTTC. The chain joins TRBV2 to TRBJ2-7; D is perhaps TRBD1 or TRBD2 (7 bases each). The V end was cut by 11 bases, the J end by 6 bases, with 32 bases between. The germline V gene has CDR1 SNHLY and CDR2 FYNNEI. The CDR3 is made up of 17 amino acids. Full variable domain (outside the CDR3, taken from reference TRBV2 and TRBJ2-7): EPEVTQTPSHQVTQMGQEVILRCVPISNHLYFYWYRQILGQKVEFLVSFYNNEISEKSEIFDDQFSVERPDGSNFTLKIRSTKLEDSAMYFCAGRENPWDAGGTEQYFGPGTRLTVT.

This clone has more than one count but fewer than ten. The V call is TRBV6-2 or TRBV6-3, the J call TRBJ2-7, with 8 nucleotides matching TRBD1. The CDR3 consists of 15 residues. Germline lookup yields CDR1 MNHEY and CDR2 SVGEGT. The ends lost 2 bases at V and 6 bases at J; junction bases unmatched: 9. The CDR3 spells CASSYATGGSAEQYV. In DNA form, the CDR3 reads TGTGCCAGCAGTTACGCTACAGGGGGAAGTGCCGAGCAGTACGTC.

The chain couples TRBV27 to TRBJ2-2, with a tentative D call TRBD1 (5 bases). The CDR3 contains 13 residues. V shed 5 bases and J shed 4 bases, with 8 bases lying between them. The V gene's germline CDR1 is MNHEY and CDR2 SMNVEV (reference sequence). Written as DNA, the CDR3 is TGTGCCAGCAGTAGCAGGGTCACCGGGGAGCTGTTTTTT. It is translated as CASSSRVTGELFF.

The rearrangement joins TRBV20-1 to TRBJ2-3; D gene ambiguous. Germline values: CDR1 DFQATT, CDR2 SNEGSKA (reference sequence). The CDR3 sequence is 11 residues long. Trimming stripped 2 bases from V and 4 bases from J, with 4 bases between. The CDR3 sequence is CSARRADTQYF. In nucleotides, the CDR3 is TGCAGTGCTAGAAGAGCAGATACGCAGTATTTT.

J is TRBJ2-7 and V is TRBV6-5, with 8 bases that match TRBD1. The CDR3 is 15 residues long. Germline assignment: CDR1 MNHEY and CDR2 SVGAGI. V dropped 6 bases and J dropped 4; count of bases not matched to a gene: 11. In DNA form, the CDR3 reads TGTGCCAGCAGGGACCGGGACAGGAGATTATACGAGCAGTACTTC. Amino acid sequence: CASRDRDRRLYEQYF.

The chain joins TRBV9 to TRBJ1-1; a possible D gene is TRBD1 (6 bases). The CDR3 has 15 residues. The germline V and J ends were trimmed by 0 bases and 3 bases, with 12 bases remaining between them. Germline V lookup: CDR1 SGDLS, CDR2 YYNGEE. The CDR3 nucleotides are TGTGCCAGCAGCGTAGGGACAGCTTTACACACTGAAGCTTTCTTT. Translated: CASSVGTALHTEAFF. Looking up the rest from reference TRBV9 and TRBJ1-1 gives the full variable domain: DSGVTQTPKHLITATGQRVTLRCSPRSGDLSVYWYQQSLDQGLQFLIQYYNGEERAKGNILERFSAQQFPDLHSELNLSSLELGDSALYFCASSVGTALHTEAFFGQGTRLTVV.

The chain links TRBV11-2 to TRBJ2-3; 8 bases align to TRBD2. V trimming: 2 bases; J trimming: 3 bases; junction bases outside the gene matches: 7. Germline V lookup: CDR1 SGHAT, CDR2 FQNNGV. This CDR3 has 16 residues. CDR3 sequence reads: CASSLTGGRGTDTQYF. In DNA form, the CDR3 reads TGTGCCAGCAGCTTAACGGGGGGGCGCGGAACAGATACGCAGTATTTT.

This chain uses TRBV19 with TRBJ1-5, with D tentatively TRBD1 (5 bases). V dropped 4 bases and J dropped 3 bases, with 7 bases sitting between them. CDR1 is LNHDA, CDR2 SQIVND, per germline (reference sequence). This CDR3 spans 13 amino acids. CDR3 bases: TGTGCCAGTAGTAGGGGGTACAATCAGCCCCAGCATTTT. Protein sequence: CASSRGYNQPQHF.

This chain uses TRBV21-1 with TRBJ1-5; no check of the table's D call, TRBD1, against the DNA was made. TRBV21-1 corresponds to a pseudogene. The CDR3 has 15 residues. The CDR3 nucleotides are TGTGCCAGCCACCGACAGGGGAAAGGTGGTCAGCCCCAGCATTTT. Translation: CASHRQGKGGQPQHF.

The CDR3 is CASSQDPTDTGNTIYF. The CDR3, as DNA: TGTGCCAGCAGCCAAGATCCAACAGACACTGGAAACACCATATATTTT. This rearrangement joins TRBV3-1 (or the pseudogene TRBV3-2) to TRBJ1-3; D remains unclear. CDR1 and CDR2 (germline): LGHDT, YNNKEL (reference sequence). This CDR3 is 16 amino acids long. V lost 0 bases, J lost 2 bases, and 11 bases lay in between.

The V gene is TRBV7-2, the J gene TRBJ1-1; D uncertain. The CDR3 is 17 residues long. Germline V gene sequence: CDR1 SGHTA, CDR2 FQGNSA. Trimming removed 1 base from V and 6 bases from J, with 21 bases in between. The DNA for the CDR3 is TGTGCCAGCAGCTTAGATCCCCGGGCCCTTGGGAGCGCTGAAGCTTTCTTT. This gives the protein CASSLDPRALGSAEAFF.

The chain couples TRBV30 to TRBJ1-2; no definite D call. The V end was cut by 0 bases, the J end by 0 bases, with 8 bases between. Germline lookup yields CDR1 GTSNPN and CDR2 SVGIG (reference sequence). The CDR3 extends over 14 amino acids. The CDR3 bases are TGTGCCTGGAGTGTAGGCACAACTAACTATGGCTACACCTTC. The encoded protein is CAWSVGTTNYGYTF.

The V and J genes are TRBV4-1 and TRBJ2-6; D is unclear. The V and J ends lost 0 bases and 2 bases respectively, with 5 bases between them. The CDR3 runs 15 residues. Germline CDR1 reads MGHRA; CDR2 reads YSYEKL. The CDR3 region is CASSQESPGANVLTF. The DNA for the CDR3 is TGCGCCAGCAGCCAAGAGTCCCCTGGGGCCAACGTCCTGACTTTC.

This chain connects TRBV18 to TRBJ1-3, with D unclear. With 2 bases removed from V and 3 bases from J, the gap between germline ends came to 2 bases. This CDR3 has 12 residues. Germline assignment: CDR1 KGHSH and CDR2 LQKENI. DNA of the CDR3: TGTGCCAGCTCACCATTTGGAAACACCATATATTTT. Amino acid sequence: CASSPFGNTIYF.